This TCR beta chain is drawn from a study of CD8 T cells in Susac syndrome. The wider study: Blood was drawn from Susac syndrome patients while they were therapy-naive, on corticosteroids, or on intravenous immunoglobulin alone.

Germline lookup yields CDR1 SEHNR and CDR2 FQNEAQ (reference sequence). V shed 6 bases and J shed 6 bases, with 27 bases lying between them. The length of the CDR3 is 17 residues. Reverse transcription of roughly 0.5 to 1 ug RNA used random hexamers. TCR beta CDR3 was amplified by immunoSEQ covering 54 Vbeta and 13 Jbeta. TCRdb reprocessed the immunoSEQ multiplex PCR reads with MiXCR, giving one entry per CDR3 protein. The sample has roughly 150,000 distinct CDR3 sequences, roughly 96% seen once. Negative magnetic isolation gave CD8+ and CD4+ cells; FACS enriched CD8+ TEMRA. Sequencing was done on a sample of CD4+ T cells from PBMCs. The chain couples TRBV7-9 to TRBJ2-7; a possible D gene is TRBD1 (5 bases). This sequence was found in a human donor with Susac syndrome. CDR3 sequence: CASSLPPVGAATGEQYF. CDR3 in DNA: TGTGCCAGCAGTTTACCCCCCGTAGGGGCCGCAACGGGCGAGCAGTACTTC.